This T cell receptor (beta chain) is from a study of blood T cell repertoires in COVID-19. In the authors' methods: From reference gene primer amplification, estimates of nucleated cell counts were derived. Sequencing used immunoSEQ multiplex PCR; TCRdb keeps in-frame clones, though not all of them. The V and J calls and clone size were taken over from that table, and D and trimming were inferred from the DNA. The sample lists roughly 120,000 clones, approximately 80% occurring once. Germline CDR1 SGHVS, CDR2 FNYEAQ. Trimming at V came to 5 bases and at J to 5 bases, leaving 7 bases not matched to a gene. This CDR3 has 14 amino acids.

The specimen was peripheral blood. The clonotype originates from a man in his 70s with active or convalescent COVID-19. V usage is TRBV7-6 and J usage is TRBJ1-1; 8 nucleotides agree with TRBD1. The CDR3 coding sequence is TGTGCCAGCAGCCCGGGACAGGTGGAAACTGAAGCTTTCTTT. Amino acids: CASSPGQVETEAFF.